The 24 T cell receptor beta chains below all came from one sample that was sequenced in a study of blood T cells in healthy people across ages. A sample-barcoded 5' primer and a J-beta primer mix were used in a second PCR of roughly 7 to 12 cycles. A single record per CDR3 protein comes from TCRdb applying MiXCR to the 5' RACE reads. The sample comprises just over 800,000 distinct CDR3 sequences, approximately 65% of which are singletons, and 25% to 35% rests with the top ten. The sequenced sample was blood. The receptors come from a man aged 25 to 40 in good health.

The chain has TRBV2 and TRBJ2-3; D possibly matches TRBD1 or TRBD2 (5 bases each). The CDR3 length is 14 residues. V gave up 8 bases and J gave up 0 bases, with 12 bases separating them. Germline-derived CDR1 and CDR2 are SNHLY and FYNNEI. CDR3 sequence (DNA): TGTGCCAGCGAAGGGACGTCTAGCACAGATACGCAGTATTTT. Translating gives CASEGTSSTDTQYF.

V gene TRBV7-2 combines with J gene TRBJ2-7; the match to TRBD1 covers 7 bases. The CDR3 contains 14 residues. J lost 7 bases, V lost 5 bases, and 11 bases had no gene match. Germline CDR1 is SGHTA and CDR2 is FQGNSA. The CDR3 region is CASSPRDSLREQYF. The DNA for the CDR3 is TGTGCCAGCAGCCCCCGGGACAGCCTGCGGGAGCAGTACTTC.

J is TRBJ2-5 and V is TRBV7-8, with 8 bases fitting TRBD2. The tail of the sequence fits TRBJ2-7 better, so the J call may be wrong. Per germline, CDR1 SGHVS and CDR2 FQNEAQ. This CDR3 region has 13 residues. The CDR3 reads CASSLPSGGEQYF. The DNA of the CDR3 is TGTGCCAGCAGCTTACCGAGCGGGGGCGAGCAGTACTTC.

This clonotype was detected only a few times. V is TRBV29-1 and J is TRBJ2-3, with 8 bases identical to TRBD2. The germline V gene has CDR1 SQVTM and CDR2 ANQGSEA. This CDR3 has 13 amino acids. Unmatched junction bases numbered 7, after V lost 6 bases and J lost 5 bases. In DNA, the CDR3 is TGCAGCGTAGGAGCGGGGGCGGGAGATACGCAGTATTTT. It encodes CSVGAGAGDTQYF.

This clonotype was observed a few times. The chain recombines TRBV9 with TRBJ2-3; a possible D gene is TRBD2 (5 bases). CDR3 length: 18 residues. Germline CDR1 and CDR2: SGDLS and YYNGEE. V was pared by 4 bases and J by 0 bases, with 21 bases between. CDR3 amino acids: CASSLGGRTLTSTDTQYF. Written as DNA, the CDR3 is TGTGCCAGCAGCCTTGGAGGACGGACTCTTACTAGCACAGATACGCAGTATTTT.

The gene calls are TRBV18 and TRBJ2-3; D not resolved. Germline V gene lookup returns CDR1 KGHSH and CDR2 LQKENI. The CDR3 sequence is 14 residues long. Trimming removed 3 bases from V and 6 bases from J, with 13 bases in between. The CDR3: CASSPPNPPDTQYF. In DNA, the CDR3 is TGTGCCAGCTCACCTCCCAACCCGCCCGATACGCAGTATTTT.

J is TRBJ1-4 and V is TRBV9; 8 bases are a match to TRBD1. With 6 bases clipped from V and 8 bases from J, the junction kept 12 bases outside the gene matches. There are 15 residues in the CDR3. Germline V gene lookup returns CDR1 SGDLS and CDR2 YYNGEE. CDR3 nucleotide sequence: TGTGCCAGCAAACGGAGCGGGACAGGCCAAGAAAAACTGTTTTTT. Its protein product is CASKRSGTGQEKLFF. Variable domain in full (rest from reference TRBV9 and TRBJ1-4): DSGVTQTPKHLITATGQRVTLRCSPRSGDLSVYWYQQSLDQGLQFLIQYYNGEERAKGNILERFSAQQFPDLHSELNLSSLELGDSALYFCASKRSGTGQEKLFFGSGTQLSVL.

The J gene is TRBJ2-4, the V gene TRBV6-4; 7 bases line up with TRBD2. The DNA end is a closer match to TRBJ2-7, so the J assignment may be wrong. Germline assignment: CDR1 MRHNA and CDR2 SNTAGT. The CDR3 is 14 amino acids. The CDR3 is CASSEWAGAYEQYF. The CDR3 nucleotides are TGTGCCAGCAGTGAATGGGCGGGGGCCTACGAGCAGTACTTC.

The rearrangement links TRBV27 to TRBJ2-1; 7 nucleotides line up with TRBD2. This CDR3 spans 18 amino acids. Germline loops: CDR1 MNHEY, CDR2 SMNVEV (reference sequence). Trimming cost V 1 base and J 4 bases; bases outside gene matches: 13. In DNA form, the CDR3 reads TGTGCCAGCAGTTTATACAGCGGGATAACACGGGGGTACAATGAGCAGTTCTTC. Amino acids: CASSLYSGITRGYNEQFF.

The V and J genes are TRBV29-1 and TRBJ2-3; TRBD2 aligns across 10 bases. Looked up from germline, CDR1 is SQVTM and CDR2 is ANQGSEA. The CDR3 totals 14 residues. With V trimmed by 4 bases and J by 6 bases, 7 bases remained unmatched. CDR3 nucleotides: TGCAGCGTTGGGTCTAGCGGGGGTGGGGATACGCAGTATTTT. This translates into CSVGSSGGGDTQYF.

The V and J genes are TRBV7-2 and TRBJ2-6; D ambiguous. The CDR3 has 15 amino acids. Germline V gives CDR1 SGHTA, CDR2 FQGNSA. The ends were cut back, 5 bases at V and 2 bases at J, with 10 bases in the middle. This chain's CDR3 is CASSPAGAGANVLTF. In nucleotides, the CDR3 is TGTGCCAGCAGCCCCGCCGGAGCTGGGGCCAACGTCCTGACTTTC.

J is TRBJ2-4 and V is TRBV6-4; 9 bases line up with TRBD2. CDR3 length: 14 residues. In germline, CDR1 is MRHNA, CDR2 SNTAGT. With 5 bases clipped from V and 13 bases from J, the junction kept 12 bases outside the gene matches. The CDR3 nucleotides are TGTGCCAGCAGTTTGCGGGGGGGCTGGGAGGAGCAGTACTTC. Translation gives CASSLRGGWEEQYF.

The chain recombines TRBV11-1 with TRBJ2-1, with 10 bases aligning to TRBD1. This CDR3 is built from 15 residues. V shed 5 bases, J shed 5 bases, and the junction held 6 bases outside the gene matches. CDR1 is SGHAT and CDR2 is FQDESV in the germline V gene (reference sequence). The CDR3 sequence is CASSLDRGYHNEQFF. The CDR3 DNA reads TGTGCCAGCAGCCTGGACAGGGGGTACCACAATGAGCAGTTCTTC. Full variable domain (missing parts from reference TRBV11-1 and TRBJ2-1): EAEVAQSPRYKITEKSQAVAFWCDPISGHATLYWYRQILGQGPELLVQFQDESVVDDSQLPKDRFSAERLKGVDSTLKIQPAELGDSAMYLCASSLDRGYHNEQFFGPGTRLTVL.

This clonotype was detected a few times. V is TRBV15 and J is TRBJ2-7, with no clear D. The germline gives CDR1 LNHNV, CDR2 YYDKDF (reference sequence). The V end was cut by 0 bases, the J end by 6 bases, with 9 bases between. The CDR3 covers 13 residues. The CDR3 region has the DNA TGTGCCACCAGCAGAGATTTTGGTGGCGAGCAGTACTTC. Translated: CATSRDFGGEQYF. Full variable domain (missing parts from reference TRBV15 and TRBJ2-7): DAMVIQNPRYQVTQFGKPVTLSCSQTLNHNVMYWYQQKSSQAPKLLFHYYDKDFNNEADTPDNFQSRRPNTSFCFLDIRSPGLGDTAMYLCATSRDFGGEQYFGPGTRLTVT.

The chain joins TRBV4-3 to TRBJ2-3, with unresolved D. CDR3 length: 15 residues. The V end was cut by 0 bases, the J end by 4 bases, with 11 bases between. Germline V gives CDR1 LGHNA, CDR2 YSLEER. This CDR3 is CASSQDPSSADTQYF. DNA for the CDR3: TGCGCCAGCAGCCAAGATCCCTCTAGTGCAGATACGCAGTATTTT.

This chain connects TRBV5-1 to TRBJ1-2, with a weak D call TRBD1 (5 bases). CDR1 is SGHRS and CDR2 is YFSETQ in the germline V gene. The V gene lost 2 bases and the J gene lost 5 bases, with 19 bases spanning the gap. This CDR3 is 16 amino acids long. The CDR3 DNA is TGCGCCAGCAGCTTTGACAGCCTCAGCCCACTTTATGGCTACACCTTC. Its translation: CASSFDSLSPLYGYTF.

Here the CDR3 reads CATSRVPGLGADTQYF. In DNA form, the CDR3 reads TGTGCCACCAGCAGAGTACCGGGACTAGGTGCAGATACGCAGTATTTT. V gene TRBV15 combines with J gene TRBJ2-3; 8 bases line up with TRBD2. V lost 1 base, J lost 4 bases, and 7 bases stayed unmatched. Germline loops: CDR1 LNHNV, CDR2 YYDKDF (reference sequence). The CDR3 covers 16 residues.

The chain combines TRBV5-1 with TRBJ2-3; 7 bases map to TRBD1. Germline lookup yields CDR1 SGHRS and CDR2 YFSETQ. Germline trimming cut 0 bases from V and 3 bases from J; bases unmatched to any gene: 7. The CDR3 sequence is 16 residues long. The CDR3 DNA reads TGCGCCAGCAGCTTGGTGGGGTCGACAGGGACAGATACGCAGTATTTT. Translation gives CASSLVGSTGTDTQYF.

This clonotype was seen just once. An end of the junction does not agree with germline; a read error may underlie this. This CDR3 reads CASSLSPRVYTEAFF. DNA for the CDR3: TGTGCCAGCAGTTTATCGCCCAGGGTTTACACCGAAGCTTTCTTT. J is TRBJ1-1 and V is TRBV28; the D gene is possibly TRBD1 (5 bases). The CDR3 is 15 amino acids. Per the germline V gene, CDR1 is MDHEN and CDR2 is SYDVKM.

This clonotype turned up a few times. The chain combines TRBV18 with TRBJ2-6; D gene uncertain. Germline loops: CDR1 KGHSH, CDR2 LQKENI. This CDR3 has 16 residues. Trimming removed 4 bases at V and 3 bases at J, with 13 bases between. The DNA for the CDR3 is TGTGCCAGCTCACATGGACCACCCGGTGGGGCCAACGTCCTGACTTTC. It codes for CASSHGPPGGANVLTF. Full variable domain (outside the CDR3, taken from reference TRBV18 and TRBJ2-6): NAGVMQNPRHLVRRRGQEARLRCSPMKGHSHVYWYRQLPEEGLKFMVYLQKENIIDESGMPKERFSAEFPKEGPSILRIQQVVRGDSAAYFCASSHGPPGGANVLTFGAGSRLTVL.

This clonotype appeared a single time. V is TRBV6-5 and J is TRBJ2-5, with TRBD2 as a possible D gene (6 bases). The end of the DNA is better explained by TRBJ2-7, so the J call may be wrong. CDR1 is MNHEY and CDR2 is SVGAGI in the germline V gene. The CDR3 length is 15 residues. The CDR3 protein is CASSYQAGRGYEQYF. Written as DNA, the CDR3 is TGTGCCAGCAGTTACCAGGCGGGGAGAGGTTACGAGCAGTACTTC.

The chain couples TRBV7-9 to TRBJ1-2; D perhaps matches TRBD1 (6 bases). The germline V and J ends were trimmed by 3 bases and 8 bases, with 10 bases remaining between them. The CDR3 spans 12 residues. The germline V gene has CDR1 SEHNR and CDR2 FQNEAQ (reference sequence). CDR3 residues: CASSFPGEGYTF. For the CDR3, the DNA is TGTGCCAGCAGCTTCCCAGGGGAAGGCTACACCTTC. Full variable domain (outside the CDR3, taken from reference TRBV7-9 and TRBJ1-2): DTGVSQNPRHKITKRGQNVTFRCDPISEHNRLYWYRQTLGQGPEFLTYFQNEAQLEKSRLLSDRFSAERPKGSFSTLEIQRTEQGDSAMYLCASSFPGEGYTFGSGTRLTVV.

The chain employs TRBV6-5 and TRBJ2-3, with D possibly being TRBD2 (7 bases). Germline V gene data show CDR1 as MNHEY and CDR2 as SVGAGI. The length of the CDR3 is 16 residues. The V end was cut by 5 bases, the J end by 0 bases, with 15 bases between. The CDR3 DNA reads TGTGCCAGCAGTCCCCCGGGGAGGGGGAGCACAGATACGCAGTATTTT. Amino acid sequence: CASSPPGRGSTDTQYF.

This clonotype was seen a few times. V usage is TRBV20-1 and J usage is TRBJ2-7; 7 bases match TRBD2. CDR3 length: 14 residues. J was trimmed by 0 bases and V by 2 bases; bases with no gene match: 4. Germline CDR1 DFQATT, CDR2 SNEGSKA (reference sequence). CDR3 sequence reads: CSARPAGSSYEQYF. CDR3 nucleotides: TGCAGTGCTAGACCAGCGGGGAGCTCCTACGAGCAGTACTTC.